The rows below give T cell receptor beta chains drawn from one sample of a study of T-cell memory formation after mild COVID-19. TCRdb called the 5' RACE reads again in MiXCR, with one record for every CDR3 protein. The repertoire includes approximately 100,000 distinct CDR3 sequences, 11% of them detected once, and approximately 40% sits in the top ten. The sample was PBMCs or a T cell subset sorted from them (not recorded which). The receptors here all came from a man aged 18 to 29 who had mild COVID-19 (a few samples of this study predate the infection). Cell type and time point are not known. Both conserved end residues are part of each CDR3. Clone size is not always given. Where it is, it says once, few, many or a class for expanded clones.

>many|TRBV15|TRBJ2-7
CATSRDSLAGSEQYF
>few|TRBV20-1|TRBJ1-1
CSARDLAPEAFF
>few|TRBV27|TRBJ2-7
CASSLGTGFAYEQYF
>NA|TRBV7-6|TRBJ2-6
CASSLTLTAGANVLTF
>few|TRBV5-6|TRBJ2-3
CASSSGELTQYF
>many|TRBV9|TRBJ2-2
CASSVSGSNTGELFF
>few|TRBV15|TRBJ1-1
CATSTPTAGVAEAFF
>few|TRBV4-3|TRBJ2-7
CASSQDGLYEQYF
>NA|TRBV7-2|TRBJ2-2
CASSFDLNGLTGELFF
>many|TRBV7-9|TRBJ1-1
CASSFGTGFLDTEAFF
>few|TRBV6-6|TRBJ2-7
CASSPISGGAAEQYF
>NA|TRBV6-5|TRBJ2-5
CASSKGLLNAGETQYF
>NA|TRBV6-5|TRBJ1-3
CASSPDGNSGNTIYF
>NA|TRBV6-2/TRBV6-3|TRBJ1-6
CASTVGQGFNSPLHF
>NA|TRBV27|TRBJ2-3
CASSLGLWDSPDTQYF
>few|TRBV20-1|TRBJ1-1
CSARDREAEAFF
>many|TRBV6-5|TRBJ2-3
CASRTQGAVDTQYF
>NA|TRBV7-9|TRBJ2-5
CASSLEGGLVETQYF
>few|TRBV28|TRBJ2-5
CASRPSGSGETQYF
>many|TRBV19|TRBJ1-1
CASRGGNTEAFF
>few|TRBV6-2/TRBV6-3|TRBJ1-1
CASSPGQGANTEAFF
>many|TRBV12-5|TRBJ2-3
CASGLGSLSTDTQYF
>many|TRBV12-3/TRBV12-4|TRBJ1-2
CASSQTLNYGYTF
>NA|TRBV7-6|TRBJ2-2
CASSLYRVGTGELFF
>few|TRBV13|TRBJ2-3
CASSLDWGTQYF
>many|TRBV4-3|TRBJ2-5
CASSQAQGVGETQYF
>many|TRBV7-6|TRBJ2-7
CASSWTQAGTYEQYF
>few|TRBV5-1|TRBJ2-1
CASSIRTQGAIYNEQFF
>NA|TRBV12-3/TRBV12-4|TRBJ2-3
CASILSLAGDTDTQYF
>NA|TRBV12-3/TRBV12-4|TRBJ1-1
CASRAGTGLMNTEAFF
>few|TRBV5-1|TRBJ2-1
CASRPSGDSYNEQFF
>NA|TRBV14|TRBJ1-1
CASSEVVRGHTEAFF
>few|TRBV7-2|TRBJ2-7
CASSLVTGGPTYEQYF
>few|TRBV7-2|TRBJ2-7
CASADGSYEQYF
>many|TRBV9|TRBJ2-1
CASSLGTSYNEQFF
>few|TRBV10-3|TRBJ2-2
CAINPSAPHRNTGELFF
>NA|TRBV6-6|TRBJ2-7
CASSYSTGNEQYF
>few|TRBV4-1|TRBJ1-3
CASSQDRQGSSGNTIYF
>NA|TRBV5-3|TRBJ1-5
CARILTGDGNQPQHF
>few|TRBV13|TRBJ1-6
CASSKDRAVDSPLHF
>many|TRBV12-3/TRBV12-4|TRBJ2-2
CASSLADNTGELFF
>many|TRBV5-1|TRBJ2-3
CASRSDSTDTQYF
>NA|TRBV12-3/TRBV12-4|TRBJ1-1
CASSSPGGQAFF
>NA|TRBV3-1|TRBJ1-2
CASSQEGQGISYGYTF
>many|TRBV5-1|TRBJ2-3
CASRHDTDTQYF
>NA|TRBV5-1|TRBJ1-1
CASSPLSADLPEAFF
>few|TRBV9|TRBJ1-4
CASSVRGFATNEKLFF
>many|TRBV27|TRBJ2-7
CASSQGLAGDEQYF
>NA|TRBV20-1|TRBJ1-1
CSARDRVGGDTEAFF
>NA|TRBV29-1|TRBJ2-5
CSVAGVGQGPEETQYF
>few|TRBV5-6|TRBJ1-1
CASSLVARLNTEAFF
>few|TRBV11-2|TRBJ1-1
CASSLGGTRQGYTEAFF
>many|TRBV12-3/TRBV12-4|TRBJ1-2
CASRNRSYGYTF
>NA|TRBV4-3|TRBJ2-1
CASSQDRRGNEQFF
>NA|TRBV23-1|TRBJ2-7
CASTEYEQYF
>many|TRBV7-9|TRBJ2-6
CASSHTADGLLSGANVLTF
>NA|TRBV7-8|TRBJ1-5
CASSQGFLGGQPQHF
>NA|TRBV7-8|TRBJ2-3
CASSSPRVLAGASTDTQYF
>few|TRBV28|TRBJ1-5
CALGVGFRSNQPQHF
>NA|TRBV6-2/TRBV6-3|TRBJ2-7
CASSSGIGYEQYF